Given below is one T cell receptor beta chain in context. Its specificity is unknown. Primers for the PCR totalled 60 Vbeta and 13 Jbeta. TCRdb's table, derived via immunoSEQ multiplex PCR, lists solely in-frame clones and lacks some. The sample gives 30,000 to 45,000 clones, roughly 79% of which show up once; 7.5% to 10% is in the top ten. The data stem from a study of cytomegalovirus exposure and HLA in healthy donors. Study-level findings and limits: Previous analysis showed most TCR beta V segments were productive about 90% or about 30% of the time. Later, an analysis found that common viral pathogens appeared to be linked with several of the most significant clusters. Roughly uniform sequencing depth across donors was assumed, possibly incorrectly. Reported performance of the classifier showed diagnosis of cytomegalovirus status with high specificity and sensitivity.

This CDR3 comprises 14 residues. In germline, CDR1 is SGHDT, CDR2 YYEEEE. Between the trimmed V and J ends, which lost 4 bases and 4 bases, there was a span of 14 bases. The chain has TRBV5-6 and TRBJ1-1; weak D call: TRBD1 (6 bases). The clonotype comes from a woman aged 40 to 49 in good health and CMV-seronegative. Sequencing was carried out using PBMCs. Here the CDR3 DNA reads TGTGCCAGCAGCATTCAGGGGAGGGGCACTGAAGCTTTCTTT. This codes for CASSIQGRGTEAFF.